Listed here are 18 T cell receptor beta chains from one sample, sequenced in a study of cytomegalovirus exposure and HLA in healthy donors. The data were produced by immunoSEQ multiplex PCR, yet TCRdb's version contains in-frame clones alone and is incomplete. The profile shows 250,000 to 400,000 clones, 87% of them singletons. The specimen sequenced was PBMCs. Receptors originate from a woman aged 25 to 39 in good health and CMV-seropositive.

The rearrangement uses TRBV5-4 and TRBJ2-7; perhaps D is TRBD1 or TRBD2 (6 bases each). The CDR3 covers 15 residues. The V end lost 3 bases, the J end lost 6 bases, and 19 bases lay between the germline ends. Germline-derived CDR1 and CDR2 are SGHNT and YYREEE (reference sequence). In nucleotides, the CDR3 is TGTGCCAGCAGCTCCCCGGGTGTTAAGGGGGGCGAGCAGTACTTC. It encodes CASSSPGVKGGEQYF.

This chain uses TRBV27 with TRBJ1-1, with D perhaps TRBD1 (6 bases). Trimming took 0 bases from V and 4 from J, leaving 15 bases between them. CDR3 length equals 16 residues. Germline CDR1 is MNHEY and CDR2 is SMNVEV (reference sequence). CDR3 amino acids: CASSLSIQGSGTEAFF. The CDR3 nucleotides are TGTGCCAGCAGTTTATCGATCCAGGGGTCTGGCACTGAAGCTTTCTTT.

The V and J genes are TRBV11-1 and TRBJ2-2, with 8 bases that match TRBD1. CDR3 length equals 15 residues. The junction had 3 bases not matched to a gene; V was cut back by 2 bases and J by 4 bases. Germline V lookup: CDR1 SGHAT, CDR2 FQDESV (reference sequence). In nucleotides, the CDR3 is TGTGCCAGCAGCTTACGGACAGGGAGCACCGGGGAGCTGTTTTTT. Translation: CASSLRTGSTGELFF.

Only one count was recorded for this clone. The V gene is TRBV30, the J gene TRBJ1-1; D is uncertain. V was cut by 7 bases and J by 4 bases, with 16 bases left in between. The CDR3 runs to 13 residues. The germline CDR1 and CDR2 sequences are GTSNPN and SVGIG (reference sequence). CDR3 region: CAYSSSTLTEAFF. CDR3 nucleotides: TGTGCCTACTCATCTTCCACGCTCACTGAAGCTTTCTTT.

The chain combines TRBV6-1 with TRBJ1-5, with D unclear. Trimming shortened V by 7 bases and J by 3 bases, and 16 bases separated the two germline ends. Germline V CDR1 and CDR2: MNHNS, SASEGT. This CDR3 has 15 amino acids. CDR3 sequence: CASIPGIGDNQPQHF. The CDR3 DNA sequence: TGTGCCAGCATTCCCGGGATCGGGGACAATCAGCCCCAGCATTTT.

J is TRBJ1-2 and V is TRBV6-5; D unresolved. Germline assignment: CDR1 MNHEY and CDR2 SVGAGI. Trimming took off 0 bases at V and 5 bases at J, with 16 bases between the two ends. The CDR3 is made up of 16 amino acids. CDR3 amino acids: CASSYSKIDAYYGYTF. The CDR3 DNA is TGTGCCAGCAGTTACTCTAAAATCGACGCCTATTATGGCTACACCTTC.

This chain links TRBV4-3 with TRBJ1-2, with 9 positions matching TRBD1. The CDR3 runs 12 residues. The germline gives CDR1 LGHNA, CDR2 YSLEER. Trimming cost V 4 bases and J 8 bases; bases outside gene matches: 2. The CDR3 bases are TGCGCCAGCAGCCCGGGACAGGGAGGCTACACCTTC. It codes for CASSPGQGGYTF.

The chain carries TRBV5-6 and TRBJ2-3; possible D gene TRBD2, 6 bases. Germline CDR1 SGHDT, CDR2 YYEEEE. Trimming took 5 bases from V and 2 from J, leaving 15 bases between them. The CDR3 is 15 amino acids. The CDR3 DNA reads as TGTGCCAGCAGGGGACTGCCAACCTTCACAGATACGCAGTATTTT. Encoded protein: CASRGLPTFTDTQYF. The entire variable domain, with the rest obtained from reference TRBV5-6 and TRBJ2-3, is as follows: DAGVTQSPTHLIKTRGQQVTLRCSPKSGHDTVSWYQQALGQGPQFIFQYYEEEERQRGNFPDRFSGHQFPNYSSELNVNALLLGDSALYLCASRGLPTFTDTQYFGPGTRLTVL.

The chain is built from TRBV6-5 and TRBJ2-5; 10 bases are a match to TRBD2. CDR3 length equals 16 residues. J gave up 0 bases and V 2 bases, and 3 bases lay outside the gene matches. The germline V gene has CDR1 MNHEY and CDR2 SVGAGI. CDR3 sequence: CASSYRTSGHQETQYF. The CDR3 nucleotides are TGTGCCAGCAGTTACCGGACTAGCGGACACCAAGAGACCCAGTACTTC.

The rearrangement links TRBV29-1 to TRBJ2-5; no firm D call. Germline CDR1 and CDR2: SQVTM and ANQGSEA. V lost 4 bases and J 1 base, leaving 7 bases between the germline ends. The CDR3 sequence is 12 residues long. The CDR3 loop is CSVGAAQETQYF. In DNA, the CDR3 is TGCAGCGTTGGGGCCGCCCAAGAGACCCAGTACTTC.

This chain joins TRBV5-1 and TRBJ1-2, with D maybe TRBD1 (5 bases). Germline loops: CDR1 SGHRS, CDR2 YFSETQ. The CDR3 is 13 residues long. V lost 0 bases, J lost 4 bases, and 7 bases lay in between. Here the CDR3 DNA reads TGCGCCAGCAGCTTGGCGGACATCTATGGCTACACCTTC. Translating it yields CASSLADIYGYTF.

CDR3 nucleotides: TGTGCCAGCAGCAACTCGACCTTCTTCTATGGCTACACCTTC. Amino acid sequence: CASSNSTFFYGYTF. V and J are TRBV21-1 and TRBJ1-2. TRBV21-1 is a pseudogene locus. The CDR3 length is 14 residues.

The chain's CDR3 is CASSWLSRDPSYGYTF. The DNA of the CDR3 is TGTGCCAGCAGTTGGCTTAGCAGGGACCCCTCTTATGGCTACACCTTC. The J gene is TRBJ1-2, the V gene TRBV27, with a weak D call TRBD1 (5 bases). This CDR3 is 16 amino acids long. The germline V gene encodes CDR1 MNHEY and CDR2 SMNVEV (reference sequence). Trimming pared 4 bases from V and 5 bases from J, leaving 20 bases between.

V is TRBV7-2 and J is TRBJ2-7, with D possibly matching TRBD1 (6 bases). Germline lookup yields CDR1 SGHTA and CDR2 FQGNSA. The CDR3 consists of 13 residues. V lost 7 bases to trimming and J lost 3 bases, with 13 bases between them. CDR3: CASTKTGLYEQYF. The CDR3, as DNA: TGTGCCAGCACCAAAACAGGGCTCTACGAGCAGTACTTC.

The J gene is TRBJ2-1, the V gene TRBV12-5; D is possibly TRBD1 (6 bases). This CDR3 region has 14 residues. Trimming removed 7 bases from V and 6 bases from J, with 16 bases in between. Germline lookup yields CDR1 LGHNT and CDR2 FRNRAP. This CDR3 is CASADPLGGNEQFF. CDR3 nucleotide sequence: TGTGCTAGTGCTGATCCCCTAGGGGGCAATGAGCAGTTCTTC. The full variable domain, rest sourced from reference TRBV12-5 and TRBJ2-1, is DARVTQTPRHKVTEMGQEVTMRCQPILGHNTVFWYRQTMMQGLELLAYFRNRAPLDDSGMPKDRFSAEMPDATLATLKIQPSEPRDSAVYFCASADPLGGNEQFFGPGTRLTVL.

The chain uses TRBV6-5 and TRBJ2-7; TRBD1 matches 8 bases. J gave up 4 bases and V 4 bases, and 9 bases lay outside the gene matches. CDR1 MNHEY and CDR2 SVGAGI come from the germline V gene. This CDR3 spans 15 amino acids. The CDR3 coding sequence is TGTGCCAGCAGTTTTTCCGGACAGGGCTTGTACGAGCAGTACTTC. Protein sequence: CASSFSGQGLYEQYF.

The V gene is TRBV6-6, the J gene TRBJ1-5, with 10 bases fitting TRBD1. Germline V gene sequence: CDR1 MNHNY, CDR2 SVGAGI (reference sequence). The length of the CDR3 is 16 residues. V gave up 5 bases and J gave up 4 bases; unmatched junction bases: 8. CDR3 coding DNA: TGTGCCAGCAGTCGACAGGGGGCGAGGGGAAATCAGCCCCAGCATTTT. It is translated as CASSRQGARGNQPQHF.

V and J are TRBV27 and TRBJ2-3, with no clear D. The length of the CDR3 is 14 residues. The V and J ends lost 8 bases and 2 bases respectively, with 14 bases between them. CDR1 MNHEY and CDR2 SMNVEV come from the germline V gene (reference sequence). CDR3 nucleotide sequence: TGTGCCAGCGCCCGCGAGGACCTCACAGATACGCAGTATTTT. Protein: CASAREDLTDTQYF.